This TCR beta chain was documented in a study of identical twins. Whole-study results and caveats: The more abundant beta clonotypes in cord blood had fewer insertions, and memory repertoires did not show this.

This clonotype was observed a handful of times. Its target is not known. TCRdb called the 5' RACE reads again in MiXCR, with one record for every CDR3 protein. The repertoire consists of roughly 220,000 distinct CDR3 sequences, with 6% to 7% occurring once and the leading ten covering approximately 15%. Germline V gene data show CDR1 as MNHEY and CDR2 as SMNVEV (reference sequence). Trimming cost V 3 bases and J 3 bases, with 12 bases left between them. The CDR3 runs 14 residues. These same records also appear under a second study, on T cells expressing NK-cell markers. That source notes: Obtained from sorted CD3+CD56+NKG2C+, CD3+CD56+NKG2C- and CD3+CD56-NKG2C+ T cells were the TCR beta repertoires.

The chain employs TRBV27 and TRBJ2-7; D perhaps matches TRBD1 (5 bases). This TCR came from a woman aged 18-30 years in good health. The sample taken for sequencing was CD8+ T cells sorted from blood. The CDR3 sequence is CASSLVRQGYEQYF. The CDR3 bases are TGTGCCAGCAGTTTGGTACGGCAGGGCTACGAGCAGTACTTC.